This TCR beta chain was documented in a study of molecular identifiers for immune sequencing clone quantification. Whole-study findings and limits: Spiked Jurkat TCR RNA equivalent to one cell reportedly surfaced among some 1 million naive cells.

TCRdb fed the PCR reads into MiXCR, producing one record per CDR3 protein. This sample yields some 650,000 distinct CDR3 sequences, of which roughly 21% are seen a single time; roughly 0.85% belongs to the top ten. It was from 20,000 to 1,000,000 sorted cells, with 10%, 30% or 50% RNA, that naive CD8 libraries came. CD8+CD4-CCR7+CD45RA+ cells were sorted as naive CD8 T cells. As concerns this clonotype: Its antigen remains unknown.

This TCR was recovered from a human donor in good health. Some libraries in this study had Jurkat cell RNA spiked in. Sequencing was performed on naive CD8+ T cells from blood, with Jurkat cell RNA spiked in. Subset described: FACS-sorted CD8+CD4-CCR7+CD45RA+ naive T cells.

The chain's CDR3 is CASSFWPYEKLFF. The CDR3 DNA is TGTGCCAGCAGTTTTTGGCCTTACGAAAAACTGTTTTTT. The gene calls are TRBV12-3 or TRBV12-4 and TRBJ1-4, with D uncertain. Trimming removed 3 bases from V and 8 bases from J, with 10 bases in between. This CDR3 has 13 residues.